Reported below is one T cell receptor beta chain. The treatment here: oral pan-JAK inhibitor, 5-10 mg twice daily. This entry belongs to a study of CD8+ T cells in alopecia areata. It was cDNA, reverse transcribed from extracted RNA, that served as the sequencing template. The repertoire was sequenced with immunoSEQ multiplex PCR; TCRdb's copy has only in-frame clones and lacks some. This table has under 350,000 clones, 58% appearing once. Sequences were derived from CD4+ T cells sorted from blood, sampled at week 24, from a patient treated with tofacitinib. The source is a human donor with alopecia areata.

The CDR3 protein is CASSVNHQGTDEQFF. The CDR3 nucleotides read TGTGCCAGCAGCGTAAATCACCAGGGGACGGATGAGCAGTTCTTC. The rearrangement uses TRBV9 and TRBJ2-1, with a possible D match to TRBD1 (6 bases). From germline, CDR1 is SGDLS and CDR2 YYNGEE. The V and J ends lost 1 base and 8 bases respectively, with 16 bases between them. The CDR3 has 15 amino acids.